These 23 T cell receptor beta chains originate from one sample sequenced in a study of shared clonotypes between healthy human individuals (TCRdb year 2020). The library was produced with the immunoSEQ multiplex PCR assay. TCRdb holds this immuneACCESS table with in-frame rearrangements only. Some clones are missing; in checked studies, unresolved V genes explain under half, and the rest has no known cause. This sample is represented by more than 2,000,000 clones; roughly 93% of them were singletons. The ten largest account for under 0.45% of the sample. Sequencing was done on a sample of naive CD4+ T cells from PBMCs. Interpreted using the paper, the cell subset or site label stands for: CD45RA+ positively selected. The receptors were sampled from a man younger than 35 in good health. Some clones in this sample may be carry-over from other donors' samples.

This clone was observed a handful of times. This chain uses TRBV28 with TRBJ1-5; D uncertain. The CDR3 runs to 12 residues. V shed 5 bases and J shed 6 bases, with 8 bases lying between them. CDR1 is MDHEN and CDR2 is SYDVKM in the germline V gene. Here the CDR3 reads CASSILFQPQHF. The CDR3 DNA is TGTGCCAGCAGTATTCTGTTTCAGCCCCAGCATTTT.

The chain uses TRBV9 and TRBJ2-7, with D hard to call. CDR3 length: 14 residues. Trimming removed 4 bases at V and 0 bases at J, with 11 bases between. Germline CDR1 is SGDLS and CDR2 is YYNGEE. CDR3 in amino acids: CASSRATSSYEQYF. The CDR3 DNA sequence: TGTGCCAGCAGCAGAGCGACTTCCTCCTACGAGCAGTACTTC. Using reference TRBV9 and TRBJ2-7 for the parts outside the CDR3, the full variable domain is DSGVTQTPKHLITATGQRVTLRCSPRSGDLSVYWYQQSLDQGLQFLIQYYNGEERAKGNILERFSAQQFPDLHSELNLSSLELGDSALYFCASSRATSSYEQYFGPGTRLTVT.

Concerning this clone itself: Distinct nucleotide sequences in the sample also encode this CDR3. The CDR3 DNA sequence: TGTGCCAGCAGTTACTCGGGTCTCCGAGGATATGGCTACACCTTC. Translating it yields CASSYSGLRGYGYTF. J is TRBJ1-2 and V is TRBV6-5, with unresolved D. The CDR3 is made up of 15 amino acids. With 0 bases removed from V and 5 bases from J, the gap between germline ends came to 13 bases. Germline V gene data show CDR1 as MNHEY and CDR2 as SVGAGI.

J is TRBJ2-1 and V is TRBV19; 10 nucleotides match TRBD1. The junction had 8 bases not matched to a gene; V was cut back by 5 bases and J by 7 bases. The CDR3 covers 15 residues. Germline assignment: CDR1 LNHDA and CDR2 SQIVND (reference sequence). CDR3: CASSLRRTGGNEQFF. CDR3 coding DNA: TGTGCCAGTAGTCTAAGACGGACAGGGGGGAATGAGCAGTTCTTC.

The rearrangement uses TRBV7-2 and TRBJ1-1, with D uncertain. The CDR3 runs 15 residues. V dropped 5 bases and J dropped 3 bases, with 16 bases sitting between them. Germline V gene lookup returns CDR1 SGHTA and CDR2 FQGNSA. CDR3 DNA sequence: TGTGCCAGCAGCCGAACCGGACCGCCTTACACTGAAGCTTTCTTT. This encodes CASSRTGPPYTEAFF.

V usage is TRBV5-8 and J usage is TRBJ2-7; 11 nucleotides match TRBD2. Germline V gives CDR1 SGHTS, CDR2 YDEGEE. Trimming cost V 2 bases and J 5 bases; bases outside gene matches: 12. The CDR3 consists of 17 residues. The CDR3 protein is CASSLKGMTSGIDEQYF. CDR3 sequence (DNA): TGTGCCAGCAGCTTAAAGGGGATGACTAGCGGGATCGACGAGCAGTACTTC.

The chain is built from TRBV11-3 and TRBJ2-1; 14 bases agree with TRBD2. The CDR3 is made up of 16 amino acids. In germline, CDR1 is SGHNT, CDR2 YENEEA. Trimming removed 5 bases from V and 14 bases from J; junction bases left unmatched: 14. CDR3 sequence reads: CASSPTARLAGGEKFF. CDR3 DNA: TGTGCCAGCAGCCCAACTGCCCGACTAGCGGGAGGGGAAAAGTTCTTC.

This clone was seen a few times. The CDR3 loop is CASKEGRNQPQHF. CDR3 nucleotide sequence: TGTGCCAGCAAGGAAGGGAGGAATCAGCCCCAGCATTTT. The chain joins TRBV6-1 to TRBJ1-5; D call uncertain. Trimming pared 7 bases from V and 4 bases from J, leaving 11 bases between. Germline CDR1 is MNHNS and CDR2 is SASEGT. The CDR3 is made up of 13 amino acids.

Only one count was recorded for this clone. This chain connects TRBV19 to TRBJ1-3, with D possibly TRBD1 on 6 matching bases. Germline V gives CDR1 LNHDA, CDR2 SQIVND (reference sequence). With 4 bases removed from V and 2 bases from J, the gap between germline ends came to 9 bases. This CDR3 comprises 14 residues. The CDR3 is CASSKNRAGNTIYF. DNA for the CDR3: TGTGCCAGTAGTAAAAACAGGGCTGGAAACACCATATATTTT.

The chain uses TRBV9 and TRBJ2-5; D might be TRBD1 or TRBD2, each matching 5 bases. V shed 9 bases and J shed 1 base, with 13 bases lying between them. The CDR3 is made up of 13 amino acids. Germline-derived CDR1 and CDR2 are SGDLS and YYNGEE. CDR3 region: CATGRGPQETQYF. CDR3 nucleotides: TGTGCCACCGGTAGGGGACCCCAAGAGACCCAGTACTTC.

This sequence joins TRBV4-2 and TRBJ2-5, with a possible D match to TRBD2 (6 bases). The CDR3 extends over 15 amino acids. The germline gives CDR1 LGHNA, CDR2 YNFKEQ. V lost 0 bases and J lost 7, with 15 bases in between. DNA for the CDR3: TGTGCCAGCAGCCAAGAAGTTAGCGGCCCGGGGACCCAGTACTTC. It codes for CASSQEVSGPGTQYF.

Regarding this clone: A much larger clonotype is one base distant, so this may be a read error. Other DNA variants within this sample encode the same CDR3. The chain uses TRBV6-6 and TRBJ1-5; 9 nucleotides line up with TRBD1. The V and J ends lost 5 bases and 2 bases, in that order; junction bases with no gene match: 1. Germline CDR1 and CDR2: MNHNY and SVGAGI (reference sequence). The CDR3 spans 14 residues. CDR3 sequence reads: CASSRTGGNQPQHF. The DNA of the CDR3 is TGTGCCAGCAGTAGGACAGGGGGCAATCAGCCCCAGCATTTT.

This clone appeared a few times. The V gene is TRBV30, the J gene TRBJ2-5; tentative D call: TRBD1 (5 bases). The CDR3 extends over 13 amino acids. Deletions cut 0 bases from V and 0 bases from J, with 5 bases between. Germline V gene data show CDR1 as GTSNPN and CDR2 as SVGIG (reference sequence). CDR3 amino acids: CAWSVQDQETQYF. CDR3 DNA: TGTGCCTGGAGTGTACAGGACCAAGAGACCCAGTACTTC.

V usage is TRBV2 and J usage is TRBJ1-2; the D is unclear. The germline gives CDR1 SNHLY, CDR2 FYNNEI. The CDR3 totals 14 residues. Trimming took 7 bases from V and 2 from J, leaving 14 bases between them. Here the CDR3 reads CASTRRVGNYGYTF. The DNA for the CDR3 is TGTGCCAGCACCCGGCGAGTGGGAAACTATGGCTACACCTTC.

This clone was counted a single time. The V and J genes are TRBV12-5 and TRBJ2-1; D perhaps matches TRBD2 (7 bases). This CDR3 has 16 residues. Germline loops: CDR1 LGHNT, CDR2 FRNRAP. Trimming shortened V by 0 bases and J by 8 bases, and 17 bases separated the two germline ends. The CDR3 is CASGLVVSGGGHEQFF. In nucleotides, the CDR3 is TGTGCTAGTGGTTTGGTAGTGTCTGGGGGGGGCCATGAGCAGTTCTTC.

The chain couples TRBV4-2 to TRBJ2-1; the match to TRBD2 covers 13 bases. V shed 4 bases and J 1 base; nucleotides not matched to a gene: 16. CDR1 is LGHNA and CDR2 is YNFKEQ in the germline V gene. The CDR3 is made up of 21 amino acids. CDR3 bases: TGTGCCAGCAGCCCAAGGGGACTAGCGGGAACTACCCTCCTATCCTACAATGAGCAGTTCTTC. This sequence encodes CASSPRGLAGTTLLSYNEQFF.

This chain uses TRBV6-4 with TRBJ2-2; D gene unclear. Trimming cost V 6 bases and J 0 bases, with 8 bases left between them. The CDR3 is 14 residues long. The V gene's germline CDR1 is MRHNA and CDR2 SNTAGT. CDR3 DNA sequence: TGTGCCAGCAGACTCGCTTCGAACACCGGGGAGCTGTTTTTT. This encodes CASRLASNTGELFF.

The rearrangement links TRBV5-1 to TRBJ1-2, with 11 positions matching TRBD1. Germline-derived CDR1 and CDR2 are SGHRS and YFSETQ. V shed 0 bases and J 13 bases; nucleotides not matched to a gene: 8. The CDR3 is made up of 14 amino acids. The CDR3, as DNA: TGCGCCAGCAGCTTGGAGGGACAGGGGGAGTTGCTCACCTTC. Its translation: CASSLEGQGELLTF.

The V call is TRBV7-2, the J call TRBJ2-2; 8 positions agree with TRBD2. From germline, CDR1 is SGHTA and CDR2 FQGNSA. CDR3 length: 17 amino acids. J lost 8 bases, V lost 4 bases, and 15 bases had no gene match. The DNA of the CDR3 is TGTGCCAGCAGCTCGACCAGCGGGAGTATCGCGATGGGGGAGCTGTTTTTT. This sequence encodes CASSSTSGSIAMGELFF.

Only one count was recorded for this clone. The V and J genes are TRBV18 and TRBJ2-2; a possible D gene is TRBD1 (6 bases). There are 15 residues in the CDR3. Germline CDR1 reads KGHSH; CDR2 reads LQKENI. Trimming took off 3 bases at V and 4 bases at J, with 12 bases between the two ends. This CDR3 reads CASSPRTVTTGELFF. CDR3 DNA sequence: TGTGCCAGCTCACCCCGGACAGTGACCACCGGGGAGCTGTTTTTT.

The gene calls are TRBV4-1 and TRBJ2-1; D is ambiguous. Germline V gene lookup returns CDR1 MGHRA and CDR2 YSYEKL. Trimming removed 0 bases at V and 2 bases at J, with 8 bases between. This CDR3 is built from 15 residues. CDR3 sequence reads: CASSQDRLPYNEQFF. The CDR3 DNA reads TGCGCCAGCAGCCAAGATAGGTTGCCCTACAATGAGCAGTTCTTC.

V usage is TRBV9 and J usage is TRBJ2-7, with no clear D. V lost 0 bases and J lost 2, with 12 bases in between. There are 15 residues in the CDR3. In germline, CDR1 is SGDLS, CDR2 YYNGEE. CDR3 in DNA: TGTGCCAGCAGCGTAGAAGGCGATTATACCTACGAGCAGTACTTC. Translated, it gives CASSVEGDYTYEQYF.

The chain recombines TRBV5-1 with TRBJ1-4; D is unclear. Germline lookup yields CDR1 SGHRS and CDR2 YFSETQ. This CDR3 has 15 residues. The ends were cut back, 0 bases at V and 6 bases at J, with 12 bases in the middle. CDR3 nucleotide sequence: TGCGCCAGCAGCTTGGCAGTGCCCGGGGATGAAAAACTGTTTTTT. This encodes CASSLAVPGDEKLFF. The variable domain in full, completed from reference TRBV5-1 and TRBJ1-4, reads KAGVTQTPRYLIKTRGQQVTLSCSPISGHRSVSWYQQTPGQGLQFLFEYFSETQRNKGNFPGRFSGRQFSNSRSEMNVSTLELGDSALYLCASSLAVPGDEKLFFGSGTQLSVL.